Listed below are T cell receptor beta chains from one sample, sequenced in a study of radiation and T cells in renal cell carcinoma. Only in-frame clones appear in the TCRdb table, and some are missing; sequencing was by immunoSEQ multiplex PCR. Of roughly 150,000 clones listed, about nine tenths are singletons. The input for sequencing was blood, taken from a patient whose treatment included radiotherapy and nephrectomy. These receptors all come from a woman in her fifties or sixties with renal cell carcinoma. CDR3s include the opening cysteine and the closing phenylalanine or tryptophan. The D gene is left open where the match is weak. Part of the rows lack a size; the others show once, few, many or a class for expanded clones.

clone size,J gene,V gene,D gene,CDR3 DNA,CDR3 protein
-,TRBJ1-2,TRBV9,TRBD1,TGTGCCAGCAGCGTAGAAGGCGGGGCAGGGGGCCTCTATGGCTACACCTTC,CASSVEGGAGGLYGYTF
-,TRBJ2-3,TRBV19,TRBD2,TGTGCCAGTAGCTTATCGGCGGGGGGGCTATATACGCAGTATTTT,CASSLSAGGLYTQYF
-,TRBJ2-7,TRBV5-4,TRBD2,TGTGCCAGCAGAACCCGTAGCGGGGAGACCTACGAGCAGTACTTC,CASRTRSGETYEQYF
-,TRBJ2-1,TRBV4-1,-,TGCGCCAGCAGCCTCTCCCTGGGCAGTAGCTCCTACAATGAGCAGTTCTTC,CASSLSLGSSSYNEQFF
-,TRBJ1-1,TRBV5-4,-,TGTGCCAGCAGCTTGGAACAGCTCTACACTGAAGCTTTCTTT,CASSLEQLYTEAFF
-,TRBJ2-1,TRBV7-9,-,TGTGCCAGCAGCTTAGGAGGGAGTGGCTCCTACAATGAGCAGTTCTTC,CASSLGGSGSYNEQFF
-,TRBJ2-2,TRBV7-9,-,TGTGCCAGCAGCTTGGCCAGGAGCACCGGGGAGCTGTTTTTT,CASSLARSTGELFF
-,TRBJ2-2,TRBV7-6,-,TGTGCCAGCAGCCATGTTCCGACCACCGGGGAGCTGTTTTTT,CASSHVPTTGELFF
-,TRBJ1-3,TRBV10-1,-,TGCGCCAGCAATCTGCCGGGGGGAAACACCATATATTTT,CASNLPGGNTIYF
-,TRBJ1-6,TRBV19,-,TGTGCCAGTAGCCAAAGTAATTCACCCCTCCACTTT,CASSQSNSPLHF
-,TRBJ1-4,TRBV9,-,TGTGCCAGCAGCGTAGGGGGGGTTACTGAAAAACTGTTTTTT,CASSVGGVTEKLFF
-,TRBJ1-1,TRBV10-1,-,TGCGCCAGCAGTGAAGCGTTTGGGGTATACACTGAAGCTTTCTTT,CASSEAFGVYTEAFF
-,TRBJ1-1,TRBV19,TRBD1,TGTGCCAGTAGTAGAAACAGGGGTACTGAAGCTTTCTTT,CASSRNRGTEAFF
-,TRBJ2-3,TRBV29-1,TRBD1,TGCAGCGTTGAAGGGGATGACAGGGGAACAGATACGCAGTATTTT,CSVEGDDRGTDTQYF
once,TRBJ2-1,TRBV15,TRBD2,TGTGCCACCAGCAGAGATAGGAGCGGGGGGGCGAACAATGAGCAGTTCTTC,CATSRDRSGGANNEQFF
-,TRBJ2-7,TRBV7-9,-,TGTGCCAGCCAACCTGGGAGCTCCTACGAGCAGTACTTC,CASQPGSSYEQYF
-,TRBJ1-2,TRBV5-8,-,TGTGCCAGCAGCTTCGACAACTATGGCTACACCTTC,CASSFDNYGYTF
-,TRBJ1-6,TRBV6-6,-,TGTGCCAGCTCGAGGGAGCTCAATTCACCCCTCCACTTT,CASSRELNSPLHF
-,TRBJ2-3,TRBV7-3,TRBD1,TGTGCCAGCAGCTCGGGACAGGGGGGAACAGATACGCAGTATTTT,CASSSGQGGTDTQYF
-,TRBJ1-1,TRBV5-6,TRBD1,TGTGCCAGCAGCCGACCCGGGACAGGGTCTGAAGCTTTCTTT,CASSRPGTGSEAFF
-,TRBJ2-1,TRBV25-1,-,TGTGCCAGCAGCGACAGCCGCACTCCTTCCTACAATGAGCAGTTCTTC,CASSDSRTPSYNEQFF
few,TRBJ1-2,TRBV18,-,TGTGCCAGCTCACCCCCATCTACTCTACTTAACTATGGCTACACCTTC,CASSPPSTLLNYGYTF
-,TRBJ1-1,TRBV9,TRBD1,TGTGCCAGCAGCGGGGGACAGGGCGACACTGAAGCTTTCTTT,CASSGGQGDTEAFF
-,TRBJ1-1,TRBV7-2,-,TGTGCCAGCAGCTTACCGATGAACACTGAAGCTTTCTTT,CASSLPMNTEAFF
-,TRBJ2-1,TRBV18,-,TGTGCCAGCTCTGTAGGGGATGAGCAGTTCTTC,CASSVGDEQFF
once,TRBJ1-4,TRBV2,-,TGTGCCAGCAGTGACAGGGATTTGGCAACTAATGAAAAACTGTTTTTT,CASSDRDLATNEKLFF
few,TRBJ1-3,TRBV19,-,TGTGCCAGTAGTACAGGGGATACTGGAAACACCATATATTTT,CASSTGDTGNTIYF
-,TRBJ1-2,TRBV7-8,-,TGTGCCAGCAGCTCAACTACAAGTAAAACTAACTATGGCTACACCTTC,CASSSTTSKTNYGYTF
-,TRBJ1-3,TRBV10-1,-,TGCGCCAGCAGGTGGGTCCACTTCTCTGGAAACACCATATATTTT,CASRWVHFSGNTIYF
once,TRBJ1-2,TRBV6-1,-,TGTGCCAGCATTTTAGGGGGGACCGCTAACTATGGCTACACCTTC,CASILGGTANYGYTF
few,TRBJ1-5,TRBV7-9,-,TGTGCCAGCAGCTTATTTGGTCAGCCCCAGCATTTT,CASSLFGQPQHF
-,TRBJ1-4,TRBV15,-,TGTGCCACCAGCCCCGGTGGGGATCCAACTAATGAAAAACTGTTTTTT,CATSPGGDPTNEKLFF
-,TRBJ1-6,TRBV19,-,TGTGCCAGTAGTATAATAGGGAATTCACCCCTCCACTTT,CASSIIGNSPLHF
-,TRBJ2-7,TRBV11-2,TRBD1,TGTGCCAGCAGCCTATCCTCGGGACAGGGGGATCCCTACGAGCAGTACTTC,CASSLSSGQGDPYEQYF
-,TRBJ2-4,TRBV21-1,-,TGTGCCAGCAAGGACAGGCTACAGTACTTC,CASKDRLQYF
-,TRBJ2-1,TRBV5-1,TRBD2,TGCGCCAGCAGCCCTTTAGGTGGGACTAGTTGGAGAGAGGAGCAGTTCTTC,CASSPLGGTSWREEQFF
once,TRBJ1-3,TRBV6-1,-,TGTGCCAGCACAGGGGTCGGCAGTGGAAACACCATATATTTT,CASTGVGSGNTIYF
-,TRBJ2-7,TRBV6-1,-,TGTGCCAGCAGCCACGGGACGAAAGCCTACGAGCAGTACTTC,CASSHGTKAYEQYF
few,TRBJ2-7,TRBV2,TRBD1,TGTGCCAGCAGTTACCGGACAGGGACAGGCGAGCAGTACTTC,CASSYRTGTGEQYF
few,TRBJ1-4,TRBV2,-,TGTGCCAGCAGTGGGGGGGGTAATGAAAAACTGTTTTTT,CASSGGGNEKLFF
-,TRBJ1-2,TRBV4-3,-,TGCGCCAGCAGCCAAGATAGGGAAGCAGCCATCGGCTACACCTTC,CASSQDREAAIGYTF
-,TRBJ2-3,TRBV6-6,TRBD1,TGTGCCAGCAGTTATGCCGGGACAGGGACAGATACGCAGTATTTT,CASSYAGTGTDTQYF
-,TRBJ1-6,TRBV4-3,TRBD1,TGCGCCAGCAGCCAAGATCGGGGACAGCTTCGGGGGACACCCCTCCACTTT,CASSQDRGQLRGTPLHF
-,TRBJ2-1,TRBV7-6,-,TGTGCCAGCAGCCTTTTGGTGGGGGGCTCCTACAATGAGCAGTTCTTC,CASSLLVGGSYNEQFF
-,TRBJ2-3,TRBV25-1,-,TGTGCCAGCGGGACGGCTACAGATACGCAGTATTTT,CASGTATDTQYF
-,TRBJ1-1,TRBV18,-,TGTGCCAGCTCACCACGGACCGAGAACACTGAAGCTTTCTTT,CASSPRTENTEAFF
-,TRBJ2-3,TRBV6-1,-,TGTGCCAGCAGTACAGTCGCCAGTCCCACAGATACGCAGTATTTT,CASSTVASPTDTQYF
-,TRBJ2-3,TRBV7-9,-,TGTGCCAGCAGCTTACCGCGGGGCCCCCAGGGCGATACGCAGTATTTT,CASSLPRGPQGDTQYF